These 11 T cell receptor beta chains were sequenced from one sample in a study of molecular identifiers for immune sequencing clone quantification. TCRdb fed the PCR reads into MiXCR, producing one record per CDR3 protein. The sample carries 97,000 or so distinct CDR3 sequences, 30% to 45% recorded once. The source material was naive CD8+ T cells from blood, with Jurkat cell RNA spiked in. Indicated subset: FACS-sorted CD8+CD4-CCR7+CD45RA+ naive T cells. These receptor sequences come from a human donor in good health. Some libraries in this study had Jurkat cell RNA spiked in.

The chain combines TRBV3-1 with TRBJ2-3, with 7 nucleotides matching TRBD1. The CDR3 is 13 amino acids. The trim removed 0 bases at V and 9 bases at J, leaving 3 bases unmatched. CDR1 and CDR2 from the germline V gene are LGHDT and YNNKEL (reference sequence). The CDR3 sequence is CASSQDWTGTQYF. The CDR3 nucleotides are TGTGCCAGCAGCCAAGATTGGACAGGAACGCAGTATTTT.

Points on this clonotype: One end of the junction is discordant with germline, which a read error may explain. The chain employs TRBV24-1 and TRBJ2-3; unclear D gene. CDR3 size: 15 residues. Germline CDR1 is KGHDR and CDR2 is SFDVKD. As DNA, the CDR3 is TGTGCCGCCAGTGGCAGGTCGGCTAGCACAGATACGCAGTATTTT. Translating it yields CAASGRSASTDTQYF.

The rearrangement links TRBV28 to TRBJ1-2, with a possible D match to TRBD1 (5 bases). Germline V lookup: CDR1 MDHEN, CDR2 SYDVKM. Trimming took 3 bases from V and 4 from J, leaving 9 bases between them. The CDR3 is made up of 13 amino acids. CDR3 in DNA: TGTGCCAGCAGTTTGGGGACCATCTATGGCTACACCTTC. Its protein product is CASSLGTIYGYTF.

The genes are TRBV12-3 or TRBV12-4 and TRBJ2-1, with TRBD2 identical over 7 bases. This CDR3 has 14 residues. V dropped 5 bases and J dropped 9; count of bases not matched to a gene: 10. CDR3 in amino acids: CASSLYTSVSEQFF. CDR3 bases: TGTGCCAGCAGTCTATATACTAGCGTATCTGAGCAGTTCTTC.

CDR3 residues: CASSVGVGAHEQYF. The CDR3 DNA is TGTGCCAGCAGCGTAGGCGTGGGGGCACACGAGCAGTACTTC. This chain connects TRBV9 to TRBJ2-7; D possibly corresponds to TRBD1 (6 bases). This CDR3 is 14 amino acids long. Trimming took off 0 bases at V and 5 bases at J, with 12 bases between the two ends. CDR1 is SGDLS, CDR2 YYNGEE, per germline.

This clonotype showed up just a few times. The gene calls are TRBV5-1 and TRBJ2-1; D is ambiguous. The J call may be mistaken, given a closer DNA end match to TRBJ2-7. The CDR3 totals 11 residues. CDR1 and CDR2 (germline): SGHRS, YFSETQ. This CDR3 reads CASSLVNEQYF. DNA of the CDR3: TGCGCCAGCAGCTTGGTGAATGAGCAGTACTTC.

Remarks on this clonotype: It may be a read error: a sequence one base away is much more abundant. V usage is TRBV28 and J usage is TRBJ2-7; TRBD2 aligns across 8 bases. This CDR3 has 14 amino acids. The germline CDR1 and CDR2 sequences are MDHEN and SYDVKM. The ends lost 5 bases at V and 5 bases at J; junction bases unmatched: 8. The CDR3 sequence is CASSVVSGADEQYF. CDR3 DNA sequence: TGTGCCAGCAGTGTAGTTAGCGGGGCTGACGAGCAGTACTTC.

There are a few counts of this clonotype. The chain uses TRBV25-1 and TRBJ1-1; D may be TRBD1 (6 bases). The germline V and J ends were trimmed by 2 bases and 1 base, with 11 bases remaining between them. Per germline, CDR1 MGHDK and CDR2 SYGVNS. The length of the CDR3 is 15 residues. CDR3 nucleotides: TGTGCCAGCAGTGAAAGGTCGGGACAGAACACTGAAGCTTTCTTT. It specifies CASSERSGQNTEAFF.

Points on this clonotype: A much larger clone differs from this one at a single base, so this may be a read error. The chain couples TRBV24-1 to TRBJ2-7, with a tentative D call TRBD2 (6 bases). There are 18 residues in the CDR3. Germline-derived CDR1 and CDR2 are KGHDR and SFDVKD. Here the CDR3 reads CATSSLLPRDGKDYEQNF. The CDR3 coding sequence is TGTGCCACCAGTAGCCTACTGCCCCGGGACGGCAAGGACTACGAGCAGAACTTC.

This clonotype was seen a few times. The V call is TRBV20-1, the J call TRBJ2-2; TRBD1 matches at 7 bases. Losses at the gene ends were 7 bases for V and 0 bases for J; bases not matched to a gene: 2. This CDR3 spans 13 amino acids. Germline-derived CDR1 and CDR2 are DFQATT and SNEGSKA (reference sequence). The CDR3 region has the DNA TGCAGTGTTGGGACAGCGAACACCGGGGAGCTGTTTTTT. Protein: CSVGTANTGELFF.

As for this clonotype: As the CDR3 is not closed by the conserved phenylalanine or tryptophan, this likely results from a read error. V and J are TRBV7-6 and TRBJ2-5; D remains unclear. The germline V and J ends were trimmed by 0 bases and 0 bases, with 17 bases remaining between them. Germline lookup yields CDR1 SGHVS and CDR2 FNYEAQ. The CDR3 extends over 18 amino acids. The DNA of the CDR3 is TGTGCCAGCAGCTTAGCAGGGCCTCTTTTACTGTACCAAGAGACCCAGTACTAC. It is translated as CASSLAGPLLLYQETQYY.